This T cell receptor (beta chain) came from a study of T-cell memory formation after mild COVID-19. Study-wide results and caveats: A second wave expanding day 15 to 37 was CD4+-biased; contracting clones were balanced.

Trimming cost V 7 bases and J 1 base, with 16 bases left between them. This CDR3 contains 15 residues. Germline loops: CDR1 ENHRY, CDR2 SYGVKD. As to this clonotype: Its target is unknown.

TCR alpha and TCR beta cDNA libraries with sample barcodes and UMIs came from 5'RACE using constant-segment primers. TCRdb analysed the 5' RACE reads with MiXCR anew, one entry per CDR3 protein. The sample includes 250,000 to 350,000 distinct CDR3 sequences, less than 20% of them seen just once. Sequencing input: PBMCs or a T cell subset sorted from them (not recorded which). The clonotype was recovered from a man aged 18-30 years who had mild COVID-19 (a few samples of this study predate the infection). Cell type and time point are not known. The V call is TRBV10-3, the J call TRBJ1-1; possibly TRBD1 for D (6 bases). The CDR3 DNA sequence: TGTGCCATCACAGGGGAACCCTATGAGAACACTGAAGCTTTCTTT. Its translation is CAITGEPYENTEAFF.